This entry describes one T cell receptor beta chain. These data belong to a study of blood T cells in healthy people across ages. Every donor provided 9.5 to 10 milliliters of peripheral blood. Primed by a sample-barcoded 5' primer and a J-beta primer mix, a second PCR proceeded for about 6 to 11 cycles. TCRdb re-derived calls from the 5' RACE reads in MiXCR, one entry per CDR3 protein. The repertoire holds around 780,000 distinct CDR3 sequences, with approximately 24% as singletons. The sample was also linked to a second study, of T cells of mothers and their children.

The sample consisted of blood. The sequence came from a boy aged 10-17 years in good health.

CDR3 sequence reads: CASSRTTTSNEQFF. In DNA, the CDR3 is TGTGCCAGCAGCCGCACGACTACTTCCAATGAGCAGTTCTTC. The chain combines TRBV7-7 with TRBJ2-1; perhaps TRBD2 as D (5 bases). Germline values: CDR1 SSHAT, CDR2 FNYEAQ (reference sequence). There are 14 residues in the CDR3. Trimming removed 5 bases at V and 6 bases at J, with 14 bases between.